This TCR beta chain was sequenced during a study of cytomegalovirus exposure and HLA in healthy donors. Study findings and constraints: Reports indicated that the classifier achieved high specificity and sensitivity in diagnosing cytomegalovirus status. Some public TCRs appeared in many individuals, while most sequences were rare.

Here immunoSEQ multiplex PCR was the method, and the copy in TCRdb shows in-frame clones only, minus some. The table lists a few hundred thousand clones, about nine tenths of them singletons, with roughly 0.83% in the top ten. CDR3 length: 16 amino acids. V gave up 5 bases and J gave up 2 bases; unmatched junction bases: 9. CDR1 and CDR2 (germline): MDHEN, SYDVKM. In the case of this clone: Its matching antigen is unknown.

This sequence was found in a woman aged 18 to 35 in good health and CMV-seronegative. The chain combines TRBV28 with TRBJ2-7, with 10 bases identical to TRBD1. Sequencing input: PBMCs. The CDR3 DNA follows: TGTGCCAGCAGTCCATGGACGGGACAGGGGACCTACGAGCAGTACTTC. This gives the protein CASSPWTGQGTYEQYF. The full variable domain, with the rest looked up from reference TRBV28 and TRBJ2-7, is DVKVTQSSRYLVKRTGEKVFLECVQDMDHENMFWYRQDPGLGLRLIYFSYDVKMKEKGDIPEGYSVSREKKERFSLILESASTNQTSMYLCASSPWTGQGTYEQYFGPGTRLTVT.